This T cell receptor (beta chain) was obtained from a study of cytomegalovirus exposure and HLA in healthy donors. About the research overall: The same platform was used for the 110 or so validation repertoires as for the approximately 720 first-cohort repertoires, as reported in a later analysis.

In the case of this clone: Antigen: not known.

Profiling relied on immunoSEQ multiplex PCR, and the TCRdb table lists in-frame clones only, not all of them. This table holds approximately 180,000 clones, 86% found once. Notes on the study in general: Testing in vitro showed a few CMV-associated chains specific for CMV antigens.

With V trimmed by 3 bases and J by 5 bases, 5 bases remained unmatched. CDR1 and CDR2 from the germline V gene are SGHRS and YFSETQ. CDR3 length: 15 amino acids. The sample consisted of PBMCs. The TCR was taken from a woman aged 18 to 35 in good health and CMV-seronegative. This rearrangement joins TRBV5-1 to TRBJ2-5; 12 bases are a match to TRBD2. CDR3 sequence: CASSSRTSGIETQYF. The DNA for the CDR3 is TGCGCCAGCAGCTCCCGGACTAGCGGGATTGAGACCCAGTACTTC.